This is a list of T cell receptor beta chains from one sample in a study of blood T cell repertoires in COVID-19. Sequencing used immunoSEQ multiplex PCR; TCRdb keeps in-frame clones, though not all of them. The sample comprises about 190,000 clones, roughly 88% of which are singletons, and about 6.8% rests with the top ten. Material: peripheral blood. The receptors were sampled from a woman aged 40 to 50 who had recovered from COVID-19. CDR3s include the opening cysteine and the closing phenylalanine or tryptophan. The D gene is left open where the match is weak. Size tells how often a clone was seen (once, few, many) or the class of an expanded clone, and some rows leave it out.

V gene,J gene,clone size,D gene,CDR3 protein,CDR3 DNA
TRBV11-2,TRBJ1-3,-,-,CASSLMWNRDRNTIYF,TGTGCCAGCAGCTTAATGTGGAACAGGGACCGAAACACCATATATTTT
TRBV7-6,TRBJ2-7,-,TRBD1,CASSTLTGPYEQYF,TGTGCCAGCAGCACACTGACAGGGCCCTACGAGCAGTACTTC
TRBV13,TRBJ2-3,-,-,CASRSGTSTDTQYF,TGTGCCAGCAGGTCCGGGACTTCCACAGATACGCAGTATTTT
TRBV5-4,TRBJ1-1,few,-,CASSLDSMNTEAFF,TGTGCCAGCAGCTTGGACAGCATGAACACTGAAGCTTTCTTT
TRBV7-2,TRBJ2-1,-,TRBD2,CASSSRTSGRREQFF,TGTGCCAGCAGCTCCCGGACTAGCGGGAGAAGAGAGCAGTTCTTC
TRBV27,TRBJ2-7,-,-,CASSLSQGKQYF,TGTGCCAGCAGTTTATCACAGGGAAAGCAGTACTTC
TRBV15,TRBJ1-2,once,-,CATSRLTTANYGYTF,TGTGCCACCAGCAGACTCACGACAGCTAACTATGGCTACACCTTC
TRBV5-1,TRBJ2-1,-,TRBD1,CASSAQGADGQFF,TGCGCCAGCAGCGCGCAGGGGGCAGATGGGCAGTTCTTC
TRBV18,TRBJ2-1,-,TRBD2,CASSERDSEEQFF,TGTGCCAGCTCAGAGCGGGATTCCGAGGAGCAGTTCTTC
TRBV28,TRBJ2-1,once,TRBD2,CASSPRAGKGSYNEQFF,TGTGCCAGCAGTCCAAGAGCGGGGAAGGGCTCCTACAATGAGCAGTTCTTC
TRBV30,TRBJ1-6,-,-,CAWSPEERSPLHF,TGTGCCTGGAGTCCGGAGGAGCGATCACCCCTCCACTTT
TRBV4-1,TRBJ1-5,-,-,CASSQDYTGSNQPQHF,TGCGCCAGCAGCCAAGATTATACAGGGAGCAATCAGCCCCAGCATTTT
TRBV28,TRBJ1-3,-,-,CASSFRQPGNTIYF,TGTGCCAGCAGTTTCCGACAGCCTGGAAACACCATATATTTT
TRBV27,TRBJ2-5,-,TRBD1,CASSTTGTGSMKTQYF,TGTGCCAGCAGTACTACCGGGACAGGGTCGATGAAGACCCAGTACTTC